What follows is one TCR beta chain and its context. This clone was counted once. It lacks a known antigen. The input lacks base qualities; no much larger clone sits a single base away. The protocol used for the library was the immunoSEQ multiplex PCR assay. Here the immuneACCESS table is served through TCRdb, limited to in-frame sequences with V and J called. Missing clones are a known gap in these copies; in checked studies unresolved V genes cover under half, and the rest lacks a known reason. Within this sample are about 130,000 clones, with roughly 95% of them counted one time only. The leading ten clones occupy over 0.35% of the sample. This record belongs to a study of T cell changes during pregnancy in multiple sclerosis (dated by TCRdb to between 2018 and 2020). Regarding the complete study: In women with multiple sclerosis, the researchers looked at how the T cell repertoire shifted as pregnancy progressed.

The sequencing here drew on peripheral blood, taken after pregnancy. The receptor was isolated from a female donor with multiple sclerosis, enrolled in a pregnancy study.

The base sequence is TGTGCCACCAGCACAGGCAGGACTAGGTTCGGCGGTGTAGATACGCAGTATTTT. Its product reads: CATSTGRTRFGGVDTQYF. The V and J segments used are TRBV15 and TRBJ2-3, with TRBD2 identical over 7 junction bases. The CDR3 holds 18 amino acids from the cysteine to the phenylalanine. The read is trimmed to its CDR3 DNA, 54 bases read in frame from base 1. Sequences LNHNV (CDR1) and YYDKDF (CDR2) are obtained from the germline V gene (reference sequence). Here V drops 4 bases and J drops 5 bases, and the junction holds 18 bases not matched to any gene.